The 2 T cell receptor beta chains below all came from one sample that was sequenced in a study of T-cell memory formation after mild COVID-19 (dated by TCRdb to about 2021). Library preparation employed 5' RACE. The reads were generated on an Illumina NovaSeq 6000. TCRdb reprocessed the public reads (quality trimming at Q25 with fastp, clone calling with MiXCR) and kept in-frame beta chains. When rows share a CDR3 protein, they turn into one entry using the most common DNA and genes. Present in this sample are 150,000 to 200,000 distinct CDR3 sequences, 15% to 20% of which were seen just once. In total, the top ten clones hold just over 2% of the sample. Sequencing used PBMCs or a T cell subset sorted from them (not recorded which). The receptors shown here come from an adult woman who had mild COVID-19 (a few samples of this study predate the infection). The sample titles of this study are shuffled in the database, so cell type and time point are left out; the donor was told from shared clones.

V gene TRBV7-3 combines with J gene TRBJ2-1; 12 bases fit TRBD2. V was pared by 5 bases and J by 5 bases, with 4 bases of the junction left unmatched. Germline CDR1 reads SGHTA; CDR2 reads FQGTGA. This CDR3 is 15 amino acids long. The CDR3 spells CASSVGLAGNNEQFF. For the CDR3, the DNA is TGTGCCAGCAGCGTCGGACTAGCGGGGAACAATGAGCAGTTCTTC.

This clonotype showed up just a few times. The rearrangement joins TRBV18 to TRBJ1-1; 7 nucleotides match TRBD1. This CDR3 comprises 17 residues. Germline lookup yields CDR1 KGHSH and CDR2 LQKENI. Trimming took 3 bases from V and 0 from J; bases not matched to a gene: 10. The CDR3 nucleotides are TGTGCCAGCTCACCCGGGACAGTGATTCTCATGAACACTGAAGCTTTCTTT. Its translation: CASSPGTVILMNTEAFF.